This TCR beta chain originates from a study of T cells after yellow fever vaccination. General study points: Contamination by abundant bulk-population clonotypes could be present in FACS-sorted repertoires.

In making TCR cDNA, 5'RACE template switching added a universal primer site and UMIs to it. MiXCR was run by TCRdb on the 5' RACE reads, yielding one entry per CDR3 protein. The table lists roughly 520,000 distinct CDR3 sequences, 21% of them singletons. This CDR3 has 16 residues. J gave up 10 bases and V 5 bases, and 17 bases lay outside the gene matches. Germline CDR1 MNHEY, CDR2 SMNVEV (reference sequence). This clonotype was found a few times. Antigen specificity is unknown. The sequence derives from a young man who received the YFV17D yellow fever vaccine. Source: PBMCs, taken 21 days after the first yellow fever vaccination. This chain uses TRBV27 with TRBJ2-1, with 7 positions matching TRBD2. The CDR3: CASSRGGAGPPREQFF. DNA for the CDR3: TGTGCCAGCAGTAGGGGAGGGGCGGGCCCACCTCGGGAGCAGTTCTTC.